Listed here are 20 T cell receptor beta chains from one sample, sequenced in a study of response to subunit inactivated influenza vaccine. TCRdb used MiXCR to reprocess the RT-PCR reads, holding one entry per CDR3 protein. The table lists a few hundred thousand distinct CDR3 sequences, around 13% of them singletons. The material was PBMCs from blood, obtained roughly 13 days after vaccination. The receptors stem from a man over 45 who received an inactivated influenza vaccine.

The J gene is TRBJ2-3, the V gene TRBV20-1; D might be TRBD2 (5 bases). This CDR3 is built from 17 residues. Trimming removed 0 bases from V and 0 bases from J, with 16 bases in between. Germline V gives CDR1 DFQATT, CDR2 SNEGSKA (reference sequence). CDR3 loop: CSARDSARATSTDTQYF. CDR3 nucleotides: TGCAGTGCTAGAGATTCCGCGAGGGCAACTAGCACAGATACGCAGTATTTT.

The chain joins TRBV29-1 to TRBJ2-1; no reliable D call. The V gene's germline CDR1 is SQVTM and CDR2 ANQGSEA. V was cut by 5 bases and J by 3 bases, with 8 bases left in between. This CDR3 is built from 12 residues. The CDR3 sequence: CSVNPHYNEQFF. In nucleotides, the CDR3 is TGCAGCGTTAACCCCCACTACAATGAGCAGTTCTTC.

This clonotype was counted a few times. The chain employs TRBV24-1 and TRBJ2-2; D gene unclear. The CDR3 extends over 12 amino acids. Looked up from germline, CDR1 is KGHDR and CDR2 is SFDVKD. V lost 5 bases to trimming and J lost 7 bases, with 7 bases between them. CDR3 in amino acids: CATSGPRGELFF. The CDR3 DNA is TGTGCCACCAGTGGACCCCGCGGGGAGCTGTTTTTT.

This clonotype turned up a few times. The gene calls are TRBV19 and TRBJ2-1; TRBD1 aligns across 8 bases. The V and J ends lost 4 bases and 10 bases, in that order; junction bases with no gene match: 6. Per the germline V gene, CDR1 is LNHDA and CDR2 is SQIVND (reference sequence). This CDR3 is 13 amino acids long. In nucleotides, the CDR3 is TGTGCCAGTAGTAACCGGACAGGGCACGAGCAGTTCTTC. Its translation is CASSNRTGHEQFF.

This clonotype has just a few counts. The chain has TRBV20-1 and TRBJ1-1; 7 nucleotides agree with TRBD1. The CDR3 extends over 15 amino acids. J lost 3 bases, V lost 1 base, and 8 bases had no gene match. Germline values: CDR1 DFQATT, CDR2 SNEGSKA (reference sequence). CDR3 sequence (DNA): TGCAGTGCTAGAGCCCTACAGGGGCCGGACACTGAAGCTTTCTTT. Its protein is CSARALQGPDTEAFF.

This sequence joins TRBV6-5 and TRBJ2-5, with 9 bases aligning to TRBD1. V was pared by 2 bases and J by 2 bases, with 3 bases of the junction left unmatched. The V gene's germline CDR1 is MNHEY and CDR2 SVGAGI. The CDR3 covers 15 residues. CDR3 loop: CASSYPGQGQETQYF. CDR3 bases: TGTGCCAGCAGTTACCCCGGACAGGGGCAAGAGACCCAGTACTTC.

In this sample, this clonotype turned up many times. The chain combines TRBV9 with TRBJ2-3; a possible D gene is TRBD2 (6 bases). CDR3 length: 15 residues. Germline CDR1 reads SGDLS; CDR2 reads YYNGEE. Trimming stripped 3 bases from V and 2 bases from J, with 13 bases between. The CDR3 coding sequence is TGTGCCAGCAGCGGACCGGGACTTCACACAGATACGCAGTATTTT. Encoded protein: CASSGPGLHTDTQYF.

This clonotype appeared once. Just one base apart from a much larger clone, this may be a read error. This chain uses TRBV20-1 with TRBJ2-1, with 9 bases identical to TRBD2. Germline lookup yields CDR1 DFQATT and CDR2 SNEGSKA (reference sequence). The CDR3 length is 17 residues. The CDR3 reads CCAGVTSFAGGYNEQFF. CDR3 nucleotides: TGCTGTGCTGGGGTTACTTCTTTTGCGGGAGGGTACAATGAGCAGTTCTTC.

This clonotype has just a few counts. The chain uses TRBV7-2 and TRBJ1-4; D possibly corresponds to TRBD1 (5 bases). Germline CDR1 and CDR2: SGHTA and FQGNSA. There are 14 residues in the CDR3. With 5 bases removed from V and 5 bases from J, the gap between germline ends came to 12 bases. CDR3 DNA: TGTGCCAGCAGCGGGGGGAGTCCCAATGAAAAACTGTTTTTT. This encodes CASSGGSPNEKLFF.

The chain employs TRBV20-1 and TRBJ1-6; D gene unclear. CDR3 length: 15 amino acids. V lost 4 bases and J lost 10, with 20 bases in between. Germline CDR1 DFQATT, CDR2 SNEGSKA (reference sequence). The CDR3 loop reads CSATRLQVTDSPLHF. The CDR3 bases are TGCAGTGCTACAAGACTCCAGGTTACGGACTCACCCCTCCACTTT.

This clonotype was recorded a few times. The chain uses TRBV2 and TRBJ1-2; D might be TRBD1 (5 bases). Germline CDR1 is SNHLY and CDR2 is FYNNEI. Trimming shortened V by 3 bases and J by 3 bases, and 8 bases separated the two germline ends. This CDR3 has 13 amino acids. The CDR3: CASSDTGDYGYTF. The CDR3 nucleotides are TGTGCCAGCAGTGACACGGGGGACTATGGCTACACCTTC.

The table lists this clonotype with a few counts. The chain combines TRBV15 with TRBJ1-5; D possibly corresponds to TRBD1 (6 bases). Germline V lookup: CDR1 LNHNV, CDR2 YYDKDF (reference sequence). The V end was cut by 0 bases, the J end by 0 bases, with 12 bases between. This CDR3 is 17 amino acids long. The CDR3 DNA follows: TGTGCCACCAGCAGAGAACGGTCAGGGGTTAGCAATCAGCCCCAGCATTTT. Protein sequence: CATSRERSGVSNQPQHF.

The CDR3 protein is CASSFGTRIQSGANVLTF. In DNA, the CDR3 is TGTGCCAGCAGCTTCGGGACACGTATCCAATCAGGGGCCAACGTCCTGACTTTC. The chain is built from TRBV5-6 and TRBJ2-6, with a tentative D call TRBD1 (6 bases). The CDR3 spans 18 residues. Trimming shortened V by 2 bases and J by 4 bases, and 19 bases separated the two germline ends. CDR1 and CDR2 from the germline V gene are SGHDT and YYEEEE. Full variable domain (missing parts from reference TRBV5-6 and TRBJ2-6): DAGVTQSPTHLIKTRGQQVTLRCSPKSGHDTVSWYQQALGQGPQFIFQYYEEEERQRGNFPDRFSGHQFPNYSSELNVNALLLGDSALYLCASSFGTRIQSGANVLTFGAGSRLTVL.

This clonotype has only a few counts. V gene TRBV7-6 combines with J gene TRBJ2-1; 9 nucleotides line up with TRBD2. Germline V CDR1 and CDR2: SGHVS, FNYEAQ. J lost 5 bases, V lost 6 bases, and 14 bases had no gene match. This CDR3 region has 17 residues. Here the CDR3 DNA reads TGTGCCAGCAGTTGGGCAGAAACTAGCGGGCAAGACAATGAGCAGTTCTTC. Translating gives CASSWAETSGQDNEQFF.

V gene TRBV25-1 combines with J gene TRBJ1-1; weak D call: TRBD1 (6 bases). V was trimmed by 1 base and J by 5 bases, leaving 17 bases between them. The CDR3 loop spans 16 amino acids. Germline CDR1 is MGHDK and CDR2 is SYGVNS. CDR3 protein: CASSEWEGGPVTEAFF. CDR3 in DNA: TGTGCCAGCAGTGAATGGGAGGGGGGCCCGGTTACTGAAGCTTTCTTT.

This clonotype was seen only a few times. The chain carries TRBV9 and TRBJ2-1; D perhaps matches TRBD2 (5 bases). CDR1 and CDR2 from the germline V gene are SGDLS and YYNGEE. V lost 0 bases, J lost 0 bases, and 10 bases lay in between. This CDR3 comprises 16 residues. The CDR3 DNA reads TGTGCCAGCAGCGTAGGAGCGGAAAGCTCCTACAATGAGCAGTTCTTC. It encodes CASSVGAESSYNEQFF.

The chain has TRBV4-3 and TRBJ1-1, with D possibly TRBD1 on 5 matching bases. CDR3 size: 15 residues. The germline V and J ends were trimmed by 4 bases and 1 base, with 13 bases remaining between them. Germline V gives CDR1 LGHNA, CDR2 YSLEER. CDR3 sequence (DNA): TGCGCCAGCAGCCCCGAGGGACCGTCGAACACTGAAGCTTTCTTT. Its protein is CASSPEGPSNTEAFF.

The chain employs TRBV5-8 and TRBJ1-1, with a tentative D call TRBD1 (5 bases). The CDR3 is 16 amino acids. Between the trimmed V and J ends, which lost 3 bases and 0 bases, there was a span of 15 bases. In germline, CDR1 is SGHTS, CDR2 YDEGEE. The CDR3: CASSSAGVRLNTEAFF. CDR3 nucleotides: TGTGCCAGCAGCTCGGCGGGGGTCCGACTGAACACTGAAGCTTTCTTT.

This chain uses TRBV12-3 or TRBV12-4 with TRBJ1-2; 9 bases map to TRBD1. V was clipped by 5 bases and J by 8 bases; unmatched bases: 6. This CDR3 has 13 amino acids. The CDR3 DNA reads TGTGCCAGCAGTATATGGACAGGGGAAGGCTACACCTTC. Its translation: CASSIWTGEGYTF.

This clonotype appeared a few times. The chain recombines TRBV4-3 with TRBJ2-1, with D perhaps matching TRBD1 or TRBD2 (5 bases each). Trimming stripped 4 bases from V and 3 bases from J, with 16 bases between. The CDR3 sequence is 16 residues long. The germline V gene encodes CDR1 LGHNA and CDR2 YSLEER. CDR3: CASSPVPGPNYNEQFF. CDR3 sequence (DNA): TGCGCCAGCAGCCCCGTCCCGGGACCTAACTACAATGAGCAGTTCTTC.